The 3 T cell receptor beta chains presented below share a single source sample, sequenced in a study of pediatric ulcerative colitis. Measured with immunoSEQ multiplex PCR; TCRdb has only the in-frame clones, and not every one. Altogether about 60,000 clones are present, around 87% being singletons, with the ten largest covering over 1.3%. Sequencing used blood. The origin of the receptors is a boy between 10 and 17 years old who was a control in a study of pediatric ulcerative colitis.

This chain links TRBV5-1 with TRBJ1-2, with D possibly being TRBD1 (6 bases). Trimming removed 1 base at V and 5 bases at J, with 18 bases between. From germline, CDR1 is SGHRS and CDR2 YFSETQ. The CDR3 consists of 16 residues. The CDR3 protein is CASSLKSGDLGYGYTF. CDR3 coding DNA: TGCGCCAGCAGCTTGAAGTCAGGGGATTTGGGGTATGGCTACACCTTC.

This rearrangement joins TRBV4-2 to TRBJ1-4; 7 nucleotides match TRBD1. J lost 3 bases, V lost 0 bases, and 7 bases had no gene match. Germline V gene data show CDR1 as LGHNA and CDR2 as YNFKEQ. This CDR3 comprises 17 residues. CDR3 residues: CASSQDRGTGANEKLFF. The CDR3 DNA is TGTGCCAGCAGCCAAGATAGAGGAACAGGGGCTAATGAAAAACTGTTTTTT.

The chain couples TRBV6-4 to TRBJ2-3, with 10 bases aligning to TRBD1. Unmatched junction bases numbered 3, after V lost 3 bases and J lost 3 bases. Germline CDR1 is MRHNA and CDR2 is SNTAGT. This CDR3 has 15 amino acids. CDR3 DNA: TGTGCCAGCAGTGAGAGGACAGGGGGAACAGATACGCAGTATTTT. Encoded protein: CASSERTGGTDTQYF.